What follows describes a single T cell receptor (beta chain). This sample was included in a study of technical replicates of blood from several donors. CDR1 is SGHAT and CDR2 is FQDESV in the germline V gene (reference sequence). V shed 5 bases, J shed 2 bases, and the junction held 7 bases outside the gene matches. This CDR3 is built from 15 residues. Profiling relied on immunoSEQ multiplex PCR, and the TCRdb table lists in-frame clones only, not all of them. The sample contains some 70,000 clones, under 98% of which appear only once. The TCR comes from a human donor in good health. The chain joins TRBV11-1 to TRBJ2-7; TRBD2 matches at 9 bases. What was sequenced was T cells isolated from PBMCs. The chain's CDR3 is CASSPKGGRAYEQYF. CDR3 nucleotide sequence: TGTGCCAGCAGCCCTAAGGGCGGGAGGGCCTACGAGCAGTACTTC.